This T cell receptor beta chain was documented in a study of response to subunit inactivated influenza vaccine. Overall study results and limits: The authors proposed limited new T cell recruitment per seasonal influenza vaccination.

The CDR3 is made up of 13 amino acids. The germline CDR1 and CDR2 sequences are LGHNA and YSLEER. The germline V and J ends were trimmed by 1 base and 9 bases, with 10 bases remaining between them. This clonotype showed up just a few times. Its antigen is not identified. TCRdb called the RT-PCR reads again in MiXCR, with one record for every CDR3 protein. The repertoire holds about 570,000 distinct CDR3 sequences, with 10% to 12% as singletons. These data were also reused for a study on T cells expressing NK-cell markers. According to that study: For TCR beta, cDNA was produced by 5'RACE template switching with UMIs. As a fraction of CD8+ T cells, dominant NKG2C+ clonotypes reached roughly 1.0-7.5% in six donors. Uncertainty persisted over the HCMV specificity of expanded NKG2C+ T cell clones.

The chain has TRBV4-3 and TRBJ2-1, with D tentatively TRBD2 (6 bases). The sample was PBMCs from blood, taken on the day of vaccination. The clonotype comes from a middle-aged man who received an inactivated influenza vaccine. The CDR3 sequence is CASSQVGGTEQFF. CDR3 bases: TGCGCCAGCAGCCAAGTGGGGGGAACTGAGCAGTTCTTC.